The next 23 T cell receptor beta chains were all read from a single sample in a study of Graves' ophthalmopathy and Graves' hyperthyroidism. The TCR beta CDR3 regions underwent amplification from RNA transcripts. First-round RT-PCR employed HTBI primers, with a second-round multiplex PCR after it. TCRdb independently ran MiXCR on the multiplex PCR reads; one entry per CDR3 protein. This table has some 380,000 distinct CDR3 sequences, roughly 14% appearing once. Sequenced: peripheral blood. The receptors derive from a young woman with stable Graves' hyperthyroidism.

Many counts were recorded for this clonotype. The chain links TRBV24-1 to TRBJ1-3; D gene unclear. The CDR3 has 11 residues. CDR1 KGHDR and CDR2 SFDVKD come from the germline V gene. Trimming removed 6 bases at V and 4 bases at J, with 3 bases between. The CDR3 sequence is CATSSGNTIYF. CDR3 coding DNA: TGTGCCACCAGTTCAGGAAACACCATATATTTT.

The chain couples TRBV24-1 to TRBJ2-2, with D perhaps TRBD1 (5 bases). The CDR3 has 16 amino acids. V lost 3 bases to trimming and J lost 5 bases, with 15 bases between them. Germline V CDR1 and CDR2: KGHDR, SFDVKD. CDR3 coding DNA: TGTGCCACCAGTGATGCTGACAGATTAAATACCGGGGAGCTGTTTTTT. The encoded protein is CATSDADRLNTGELFF.

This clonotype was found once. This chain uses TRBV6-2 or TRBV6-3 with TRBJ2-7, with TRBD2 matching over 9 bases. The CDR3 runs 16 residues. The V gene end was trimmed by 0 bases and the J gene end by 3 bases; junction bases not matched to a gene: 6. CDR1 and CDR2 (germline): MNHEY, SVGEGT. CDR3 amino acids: CASSYSTREGRYEQYF. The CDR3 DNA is TGTGCCAGCAGTTACTCGACGCGGGAGGGCCGCTACGAGCAGTACTTC.

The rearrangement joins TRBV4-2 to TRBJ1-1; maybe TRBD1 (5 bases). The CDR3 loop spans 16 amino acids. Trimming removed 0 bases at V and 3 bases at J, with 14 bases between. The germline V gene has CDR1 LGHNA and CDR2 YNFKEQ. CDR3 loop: CASSQELSDSYTEAFF. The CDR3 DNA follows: TGTGCCAGCAGCCAAGAACTTAGTGACAGCTACACTGAAGCTTTCTTT.

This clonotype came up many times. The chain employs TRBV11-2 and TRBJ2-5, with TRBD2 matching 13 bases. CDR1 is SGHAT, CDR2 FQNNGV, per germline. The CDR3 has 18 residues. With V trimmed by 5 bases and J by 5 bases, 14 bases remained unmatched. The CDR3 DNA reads TGTGCCAGCAGCCCCGCCTTACTAGCGGGGGGGGGGAGGGAGACCCAGTACTTC. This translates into CASSPALLAGGGRETQYF.

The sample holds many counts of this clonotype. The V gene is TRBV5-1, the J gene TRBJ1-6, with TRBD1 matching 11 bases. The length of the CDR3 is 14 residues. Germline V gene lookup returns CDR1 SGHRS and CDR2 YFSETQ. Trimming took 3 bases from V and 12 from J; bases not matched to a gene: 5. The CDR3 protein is CASSSGQGARPLHF. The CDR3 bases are TGCGCCAGCAGCTCAGGACAGGGGGCCCGACCCCTCCACTTT.

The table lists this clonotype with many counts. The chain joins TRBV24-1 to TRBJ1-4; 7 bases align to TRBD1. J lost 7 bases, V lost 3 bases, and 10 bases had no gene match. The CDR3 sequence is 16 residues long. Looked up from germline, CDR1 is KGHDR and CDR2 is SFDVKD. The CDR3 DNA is TGTGCCACCAGTGATCCCGGACAGGACAAGAGTGAAAAACTGTTTTTT. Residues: CATSDPGQDKSEKLFF.

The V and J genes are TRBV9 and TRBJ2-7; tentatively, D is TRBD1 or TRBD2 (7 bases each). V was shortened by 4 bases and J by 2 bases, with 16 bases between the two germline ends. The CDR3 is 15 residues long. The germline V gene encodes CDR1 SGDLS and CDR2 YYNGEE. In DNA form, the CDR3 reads TGTGCCAGCAGCCCGTTCAGGGGGGGGCCCTACGAGCAGTACTTC. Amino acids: CASSPFRGGPYEQYF.

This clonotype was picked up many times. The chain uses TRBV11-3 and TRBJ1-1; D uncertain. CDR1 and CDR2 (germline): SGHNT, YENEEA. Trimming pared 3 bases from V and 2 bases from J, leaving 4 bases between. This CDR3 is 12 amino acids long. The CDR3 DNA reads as TGTGCCAGCAGCTTCGACAACACTGAAGCTTTCTTT. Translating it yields CASSFDNTEAFF.

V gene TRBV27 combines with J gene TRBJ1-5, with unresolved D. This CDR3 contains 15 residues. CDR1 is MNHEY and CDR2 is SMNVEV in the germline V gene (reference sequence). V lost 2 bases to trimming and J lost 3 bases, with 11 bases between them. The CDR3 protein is CASSLAGWPNQPQHF. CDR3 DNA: TGTGCCAGCAGTTTAGCGGGGTGGCCCAATCAGCCCCAGCATTTT.

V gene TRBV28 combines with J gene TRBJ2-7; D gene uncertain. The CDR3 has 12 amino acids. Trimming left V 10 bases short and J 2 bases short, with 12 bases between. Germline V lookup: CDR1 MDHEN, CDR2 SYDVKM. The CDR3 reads CATLRTAYEQYF. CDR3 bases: TGTGCCACCTTACGAACAGCCTACGAGCAGTACTTC.

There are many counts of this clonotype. CDR3 DNA sequence: TGCAGCGTTGCCCTCCTCCTCCGGGACAGGGTCTCCTACGAGCAGTACTTC. It encodes CSVALLLRDRVSYEQYF. This chain connects TRBV29-1 to TRBJ2-7, with TRBD1 matching over 9 bases. The V gene's germline CDR1 is SQVTM and CDR2 ANQGSEA. This CDR3 contains 17 residues. Losses at the gene ends were 4 bases for V and 0 bases for J; bases not matched to a gene: 13.

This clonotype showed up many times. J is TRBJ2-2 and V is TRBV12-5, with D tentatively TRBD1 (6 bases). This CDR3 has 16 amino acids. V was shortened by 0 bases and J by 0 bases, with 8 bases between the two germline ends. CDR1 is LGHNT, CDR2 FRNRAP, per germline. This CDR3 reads CASGLVPGANTGELFF. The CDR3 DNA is TGTGCTAGTGGTTTGGTTCCAGGGGCGAACACCGGGGAGCTGTTTTTT.

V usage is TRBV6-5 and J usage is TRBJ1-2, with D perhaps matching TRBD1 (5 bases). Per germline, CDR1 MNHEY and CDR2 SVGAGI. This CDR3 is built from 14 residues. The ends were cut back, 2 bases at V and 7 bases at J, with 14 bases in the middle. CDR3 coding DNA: TGTGCCAGCAGTTACGGAGTCTCCGGGGGTGGCTACACCTTC. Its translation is CASSYGVSGGGYTF.

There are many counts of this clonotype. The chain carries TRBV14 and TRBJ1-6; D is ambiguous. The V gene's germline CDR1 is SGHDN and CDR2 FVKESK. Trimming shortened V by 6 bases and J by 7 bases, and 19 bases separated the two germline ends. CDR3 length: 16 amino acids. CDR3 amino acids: CASRADGDPRNSPLHF. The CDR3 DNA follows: TGTGCCAGCAGAGCAGACGGTGACCCGAGGAATTCACCCCTCCACTTT. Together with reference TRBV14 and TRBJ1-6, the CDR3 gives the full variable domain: EAGVTQFPSHSVIEKGQTVTLRCDPISGHDNLYWYRRVMGKEIKFLLHFVKESKQDESGMPNNRFLAERTGGTYSTLKVQPAELEDSGVYFCASRADGDPRNSPLHFGNGTRLTVT.

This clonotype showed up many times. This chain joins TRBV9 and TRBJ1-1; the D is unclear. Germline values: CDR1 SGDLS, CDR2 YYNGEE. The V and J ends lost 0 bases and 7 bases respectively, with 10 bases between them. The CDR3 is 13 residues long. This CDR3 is CASSVGSWGEAFF. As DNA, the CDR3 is TGTGCCAGCAGCGTAGGCTCGTGGGGTGAAGCTTTCTTT.

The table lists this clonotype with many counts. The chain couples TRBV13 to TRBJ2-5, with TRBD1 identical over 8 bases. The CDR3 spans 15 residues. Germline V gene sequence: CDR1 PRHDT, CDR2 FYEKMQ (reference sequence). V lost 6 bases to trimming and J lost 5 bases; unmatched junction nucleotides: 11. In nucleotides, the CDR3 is TGTGCCAGCAGTCCCTCCGACAGGGGAGTGGAGACCCAGTACTTC. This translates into CASSPSDRGVETQYF.

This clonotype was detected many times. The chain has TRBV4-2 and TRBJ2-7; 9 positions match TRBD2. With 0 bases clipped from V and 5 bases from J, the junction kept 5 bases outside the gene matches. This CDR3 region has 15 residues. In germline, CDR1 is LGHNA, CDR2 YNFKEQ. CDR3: CASSQEGLAPDEQYF. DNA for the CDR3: TGTGCCAGCAGCCAAGAGGGACTAGCCCCCGACGAGCAGTACTTC.

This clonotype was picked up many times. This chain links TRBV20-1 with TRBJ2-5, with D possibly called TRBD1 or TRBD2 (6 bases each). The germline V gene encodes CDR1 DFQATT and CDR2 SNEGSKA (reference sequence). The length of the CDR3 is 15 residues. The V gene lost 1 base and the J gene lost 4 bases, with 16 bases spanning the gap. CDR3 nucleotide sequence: TGCAGTGCTAGAGCTATTAGGAGGGGGAGAGAGACCCAGTACTTC. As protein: CSARAIRRGRETQYF.

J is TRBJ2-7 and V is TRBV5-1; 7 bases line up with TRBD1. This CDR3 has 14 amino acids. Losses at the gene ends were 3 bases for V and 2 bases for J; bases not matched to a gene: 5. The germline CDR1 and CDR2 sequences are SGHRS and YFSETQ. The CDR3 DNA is TGCGCCAGCAGCTACCGGGACAGTCCCTACGAGCAGTACTTC. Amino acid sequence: CASSYRDSPYEQYF.

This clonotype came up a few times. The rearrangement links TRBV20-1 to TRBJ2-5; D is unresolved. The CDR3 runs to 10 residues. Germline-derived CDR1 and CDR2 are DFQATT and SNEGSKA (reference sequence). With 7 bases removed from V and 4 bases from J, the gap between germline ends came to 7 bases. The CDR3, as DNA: TGCAGTGTCGGCCTAGAGACCCAGTACTTC. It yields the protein CSVGLETQYF.

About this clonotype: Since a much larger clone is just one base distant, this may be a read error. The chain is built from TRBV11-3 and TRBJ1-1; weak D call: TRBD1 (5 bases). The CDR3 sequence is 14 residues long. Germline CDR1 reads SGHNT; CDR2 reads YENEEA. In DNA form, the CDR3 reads TGTGCCAGCAGCTTAGTAGGGGACGGGCCTGAAGCTTTGTTT. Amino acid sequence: CASSLVGDGPEALF. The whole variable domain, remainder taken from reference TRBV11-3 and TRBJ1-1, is EAGVVQSPRYKIIEKKQPVAFWCNPISGHNTLYWYLQNLGQGPELLIRYENEEAVDDSQLPKDRFSAERLKGVDSTLKIQPAELGDSAVYLCASSLVGDGPEALFGQGTRLTVV.

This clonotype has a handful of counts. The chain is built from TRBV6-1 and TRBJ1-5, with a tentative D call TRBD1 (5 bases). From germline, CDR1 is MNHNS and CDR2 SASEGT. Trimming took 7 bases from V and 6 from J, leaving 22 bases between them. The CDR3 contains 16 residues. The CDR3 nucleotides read TGTGCCAGCACCCCTTCAGGGCTTTACGTAAGTCAGCCCCAGCATTTT. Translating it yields CASTPSGLYVSQPQHF.